This T cell receptor (beta chain) was retrieved from a study of blood T cells in healthy people across ages. V was pared by 4 bases and J by 5 bases, with 9 bases of the junction left unmatched. This CDR3 spans 15 amino acids. Alongside a J-beta primer mix, a sample-barcoded 5' primer served in a second PCR lasting roughly 6 to 12 cycles. The template-switch adaptor was a 5' adaptor with 12 random nucleotides. It tagged each cDNA molecule. The study obtained at least 2.5 million CDR3-containing paired-end reads from every sample. TCRdb used MiXCR to reprocess the 5' RACE reads, holding one entry per CDR3 protein. Among 2 million or so distinct CDR3 sequences listed, 49% were seen once.

Sequenced material: blood. The chain couples TRBV12-3 or TRBV12-4 to TRBJ2-5; 8 bases agree with TRBD2. The source of this sequence is a woman in her thirties or forties in good health. For the CDR3, the DNA is TGTGCCAGCAGTTACCTCGCAAGCGGGGGCGAGACCCAGTACTTC. Amino acids: CASSYLASGGETQYF.